Listed below are T cell receptor beta chains from one sample, sequenced in a study of early T cells in non-severe SARS-CoV-2 infection. MiXCR, run by TCRdb on the 5' RACE reads, gives a single entry per CDR3 protein. The sample lists around 66,000 distinct CDR3 sequences, 4.5% to 7.5% occurring once. The sample here was whole blood, taken at baseline. The origin of the receptors is an adult who was a healthcare worker with PCR-confirmed SARS-CoV-2 infection or an uninfected control (not recorded which). CDR3s include the opening cysteine and the closing phenylalanine or tryptophan. Fields, in order: J gene, clone size, V gene, D gene, CDR3 DNA, CDR3 protein. A D gene is named only where the DNA matches it firmly. Size is stated for part of the rows, as once, few or many counts, or as a class when the clone is expanded.

TRBJ2-1,few,TRBV7-6,-,TGTGCCAGCGGACGGAGCTCCTACAATGAGCAGTTCTTC,CASGRSSYNEQFF
TRBJ1-1,many,TRBV19,-,TGTGCCAGTACCCTCAAGACAGTTACCAACACTGAAGCTTTCTTT,CASTLKTVTNTEAFF
TRBJ2-1,many,TRBV30,-,TGTGCCTGGAGCACAGGGTCTCGGTACAATGAGCAGTTCTTC,CAWSTGSRYNEQFF
TRBJ2-1,many,TRBV20-1,-,TGCAGTGCTAGTTACACTGACAATGAGCAGTTCTTC,CSASYTDNEQFF
TRBJ1-1,many,TRBV18,-,TGTGCCAGCTCACCACAGGTGCACACTGAAGCTTTCTTT,CASSPQVHTEAFF
TRBJ2-5,few,TRBV5-1,TRBD2,TGCGCCAGCAGCAAGAGGACTAGCGAGAAAGAGACCCAGTACTTC,CASSKRTSEKETQYF
TRBJ2-1,many,TRBV12-3/TRBV12-4,TRBD2,TGTGCCAGCAGTCCAGGGACTAGCGGGGTCAATGAGCAGTTCTTC,CASSPGTSGVNEQFF
TRBJ2-1,many,TRBV28,-,TGTGCCAGCAGTCCCTCGTACGAGGGAGTTGGTAATGAGCAGTTCTTC,CASSPSYEGVGNEQFF
TRBJ2-1,-,TRBV7-6,-,TGTGCCAGCAGCTTGGGACCGAGGAGCTCCTACAATGAGCAGTTCTTC,CASSLGPRSSYNEQFF
TRBJ2-7,-,TRBV13,TRBD2,TGTGCCAGCAGCCCGGGACTAGAGTCCTACGAGCAGTACTTC,CASSPGLESYEQYF
TRBJ2-5,-,TRBV5-1,-,TGCGCCAGCAGCAGCAAGGGGAGAGCAGAGACCCAGTACTTC,CASSSKGRAETQYF
TRBJ2-7,many,TRBV10-3,-,TGTGCCATCAGCAACCCCGGGGTGGGGTCGTACGAGCAGTACTTC,CAISNPGVGSYEQYF
TRBJ2-3,-,TRBV13,-,TGTGCCAGCAGCCCTAAGGTAACCGGCACAGATACGCAGTATTTT,CASSPKVTGTDTQYF
TRBJ1-1,many,TRBV12-3/TRBV12-4,TRBD1,TGTGCCAGCAGTATACAGGGGGCAATGGATGAAGTTTTCTTT,CASSIQGAMDEVFF
TRBJ2-5,-,TRBV6-1,-,TGTGCCAGCAGGTTGGGACACCAAGAGACCCAGTACTTC,CASRLGHQETQYF
TRBJ1-3,many,TRBV6-6,-,TGTGCCAGCAGTAGCGGGGGGGCTCCCCTCTCAAGAGGAAACACCATATATTTT,CASSSGGAPLSRGNTIYF